A selection of T cell receptor beta chains follows, all from one sample in a study of blood T cell repertoires in COVID-19. The method was immunoSEQ multiplex PCR; TCRdb's version includes in-frame clones alone and lacks a portion of them. The table records 150,000 or so clones, 88% of them present only once. Sequenced: PBMCs or T cells enriched from blood (not recorded which). The source of these receptors is a woman in her twenties or thirties with acute COVID-19. CDR3s include the opening cysteine and the closing phenylalanine or tryptophan. D genes are given only for firm matches. Only part of the rows carry a size: once, few, many, or a class if the clone is expanded.

clone_size	d_call	j_call	v_call	cdr3_aa	cdr3_nt
NA	TRBD1	TRBJ2-2	TRBV5-1	CASSVPQGATGELFF	TGCGCCAGCAGCGTCCCACAGGGGGCCACCGGGGAGCTGTTTTTT
NA	TRBD1	TRBJ1-4	TRBV9	CASSVGTVNEKLFF	TGTGCCAGCAGCGTCGGGACAGTAAATGAAAAACTGTTTTTT
NA	NA	TRBJ2-7	TRBV9	CASSLWGREHEQYF	TGTGCCAGCAGCTTATGGGGCAGGGAACACGAGCAGTACTTC
NA	NA	TRBJ1-6	TRBV3-1/TRBV3-2	CASSQDAAGLYNSPLHF	TGTGCCAGCAGCCAAGATGCGGCAGGGCTTTATAATTCACCCCTCCACTTT
NA	NA	TRBJ1-3	TRBV14	CASSRLGSGNTIYF	TGTGCCAGCAGCCGCCTAGGCTCTGGAAACACCATATATTTT
NA	NA	TRBJ1-1	TRBV7-8	CASSLVSLQVNTEAFF	TGTGCCAGCAGCTTAGTCAGTTTACAGGTGAACACTGAAGCTTTCTTT
few	TRBD1	TRBJ2-2	TRBV27	CASSWTGSTGELFF	TGTGCCAGCAGTTGGACAGGGAGCACCGGGGAGCTGTTTTTT
NA	NA	TRBJ1-1	TRBV28	CASSPVMLYEAFF	TGTGCCAGCAGCCCGGTGATGCTTTATGAAGCTTTCTTT
NA	NA	TRBJ2-1	TRBV7-2	CASSSKGVSYNEQFF	TGTGCCAGCAGCTCGAAGGGGGTCTCCTACAATGAGCAGTTCTTC
NA	TRBD1	TRBJ2-3	TRBV5-4	CASSDTGGRTQYF	TGTGCCAGCAGCGACACAGGGGGAAGAACGCAGTATTTT
once	TRBD1	TRBJ1-1	TRBV30	CARGDRGLWGTEAFF	TGTGCCCGGGGTGACAGGGGACTATGGGGCACTGAAGCTTTCTTT